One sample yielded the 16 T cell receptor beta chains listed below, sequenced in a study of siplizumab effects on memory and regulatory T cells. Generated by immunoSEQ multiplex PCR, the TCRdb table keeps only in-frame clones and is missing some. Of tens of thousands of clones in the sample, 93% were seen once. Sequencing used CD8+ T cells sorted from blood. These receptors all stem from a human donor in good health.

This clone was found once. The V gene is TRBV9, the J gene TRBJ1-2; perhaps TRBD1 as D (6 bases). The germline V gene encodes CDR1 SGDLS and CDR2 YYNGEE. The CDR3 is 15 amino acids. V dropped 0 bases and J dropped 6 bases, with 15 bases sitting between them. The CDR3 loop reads CASSVARQGLDGYTF. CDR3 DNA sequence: TGTGCCAGCAGCGTAGCTAGGCAGGGGCTGGATGGCTACACCTTC.

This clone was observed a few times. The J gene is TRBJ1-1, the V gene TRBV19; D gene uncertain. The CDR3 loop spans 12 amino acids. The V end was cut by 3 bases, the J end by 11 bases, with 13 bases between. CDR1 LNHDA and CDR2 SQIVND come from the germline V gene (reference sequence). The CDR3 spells CASSIGILNAFF. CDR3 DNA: TGTGCCAGTAGTATCGGGATATTGAACGCTTTCTTT.

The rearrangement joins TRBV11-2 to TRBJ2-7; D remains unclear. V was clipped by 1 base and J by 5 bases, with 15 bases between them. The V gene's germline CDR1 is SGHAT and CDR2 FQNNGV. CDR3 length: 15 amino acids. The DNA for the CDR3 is TGTGCCAGCAGCTTAGCGGTCGAGGTTAATGACGAGCAGTACTTC. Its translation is CASSLAVEVNDEQYF.

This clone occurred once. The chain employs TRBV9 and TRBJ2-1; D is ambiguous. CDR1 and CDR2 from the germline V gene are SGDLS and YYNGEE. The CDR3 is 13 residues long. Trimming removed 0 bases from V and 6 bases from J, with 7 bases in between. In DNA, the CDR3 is TGTGCCAGCAGCGTAGGGCACAGCAATGAGCAGTTCTTC. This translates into CASSVGHSNEQFF.

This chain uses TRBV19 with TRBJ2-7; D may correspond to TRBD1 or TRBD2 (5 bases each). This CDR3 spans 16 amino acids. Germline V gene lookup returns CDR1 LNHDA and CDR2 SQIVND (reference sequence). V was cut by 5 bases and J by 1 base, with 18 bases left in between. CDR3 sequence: CASSPYPGTESYEQYF. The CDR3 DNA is TGTGCCAGTAGTCCTTACCCCGGGACCGAATCCTACGAGCAGTACTTC.

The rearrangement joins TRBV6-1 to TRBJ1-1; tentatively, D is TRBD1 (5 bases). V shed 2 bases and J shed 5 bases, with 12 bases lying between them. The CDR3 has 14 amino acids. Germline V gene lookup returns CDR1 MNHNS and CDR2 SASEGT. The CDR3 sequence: CASSEWGGLTEAFF. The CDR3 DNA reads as TGTGCCAGCAGTGAATGGGGGGGGTTAACTGAAGCTTTCTTT.

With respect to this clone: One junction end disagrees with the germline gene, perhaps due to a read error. The CDR3 sequence: CASGQAGVLVEQYF. CDR3 DNA: TGCGCCAGCGGCCAAGCAGGAGTACTCGTCGAGCAGTACTTC. V usage is TRBV4-1 and J usage is TRBJ2-7; D uncertain. CDR1 is MGHRA and CDR2 is YSYEKL in the germline V gene. The CDR3 consists of 14 residues.

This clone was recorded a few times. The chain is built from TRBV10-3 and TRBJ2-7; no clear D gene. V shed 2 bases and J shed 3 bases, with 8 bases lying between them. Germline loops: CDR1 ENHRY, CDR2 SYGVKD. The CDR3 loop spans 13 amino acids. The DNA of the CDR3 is TGTGCCATCAGTGAGGAGGCAATCTACGAGCAGTACTTC. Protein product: CAISEEAIYEQYF.

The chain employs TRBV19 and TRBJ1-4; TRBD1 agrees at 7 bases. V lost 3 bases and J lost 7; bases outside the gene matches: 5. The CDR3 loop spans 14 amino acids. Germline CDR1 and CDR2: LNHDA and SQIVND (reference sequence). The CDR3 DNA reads TGTGCCAGTAGTATTGGAGACAGGGCTGAAAAACTGTTTTTT. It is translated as CASSIGDRAEKLFF.

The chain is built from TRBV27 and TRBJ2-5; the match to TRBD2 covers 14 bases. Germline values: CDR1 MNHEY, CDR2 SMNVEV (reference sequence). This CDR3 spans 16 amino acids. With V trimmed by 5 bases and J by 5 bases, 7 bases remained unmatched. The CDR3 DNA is TGTGCCAGCAGTAAGACTAGCGGGGGGGCGGATGAGACCCAGTACTTC. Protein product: CASSKTSGGADETQYF.

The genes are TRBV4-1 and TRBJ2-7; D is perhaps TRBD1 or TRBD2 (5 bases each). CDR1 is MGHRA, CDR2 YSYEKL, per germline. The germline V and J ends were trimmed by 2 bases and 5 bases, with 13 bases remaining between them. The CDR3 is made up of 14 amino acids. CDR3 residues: CASSQLAGTDEQYF. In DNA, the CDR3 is TGCGCCAGCAGCCAACTGGCAGGGACGGACGAGCAGTACTTC.

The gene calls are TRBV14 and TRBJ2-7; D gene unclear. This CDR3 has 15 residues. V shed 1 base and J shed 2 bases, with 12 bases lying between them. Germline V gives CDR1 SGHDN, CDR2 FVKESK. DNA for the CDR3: TGTGCCAGCAGCCAAGGATTGAATTTTCCCTACGAGCAGTACTTC. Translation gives CASSQGLNFPYEQYF.

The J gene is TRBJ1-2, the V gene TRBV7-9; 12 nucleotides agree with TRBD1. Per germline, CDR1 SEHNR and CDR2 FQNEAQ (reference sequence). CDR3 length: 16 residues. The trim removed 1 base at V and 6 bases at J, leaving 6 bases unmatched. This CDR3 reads CASSLDWRDRGHGYTF. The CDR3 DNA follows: TGTGCCAGCAGCTTAGATTGGCGGGACAGGGGGCATGGCTACACCTTC.

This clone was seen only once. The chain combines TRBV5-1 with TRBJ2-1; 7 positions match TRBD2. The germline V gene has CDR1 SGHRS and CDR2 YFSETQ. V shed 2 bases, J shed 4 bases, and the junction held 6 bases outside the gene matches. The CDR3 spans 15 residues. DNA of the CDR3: TGCGCCAGCAGCTTAGCGACTAGCCCTTACAATGAGCAGTTCTTC. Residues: CASSLATSPYNEQFF.

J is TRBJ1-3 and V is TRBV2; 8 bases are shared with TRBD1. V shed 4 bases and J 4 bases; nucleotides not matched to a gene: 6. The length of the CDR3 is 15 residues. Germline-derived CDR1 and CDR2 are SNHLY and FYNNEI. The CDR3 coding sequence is TGTGCCAGCAGTGGGGCGGACAGGGCCGGAAACACCATATATTTT. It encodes CASSGADRAGNTIYF.

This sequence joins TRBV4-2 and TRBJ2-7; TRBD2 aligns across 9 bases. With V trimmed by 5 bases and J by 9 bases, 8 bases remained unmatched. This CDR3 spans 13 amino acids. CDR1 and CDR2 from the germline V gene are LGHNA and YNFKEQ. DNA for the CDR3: TGTGCCAGCAGCAAGTGGACTAGCGAAGGGCAGTACTTC. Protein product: CASSKWTSEGQYF.